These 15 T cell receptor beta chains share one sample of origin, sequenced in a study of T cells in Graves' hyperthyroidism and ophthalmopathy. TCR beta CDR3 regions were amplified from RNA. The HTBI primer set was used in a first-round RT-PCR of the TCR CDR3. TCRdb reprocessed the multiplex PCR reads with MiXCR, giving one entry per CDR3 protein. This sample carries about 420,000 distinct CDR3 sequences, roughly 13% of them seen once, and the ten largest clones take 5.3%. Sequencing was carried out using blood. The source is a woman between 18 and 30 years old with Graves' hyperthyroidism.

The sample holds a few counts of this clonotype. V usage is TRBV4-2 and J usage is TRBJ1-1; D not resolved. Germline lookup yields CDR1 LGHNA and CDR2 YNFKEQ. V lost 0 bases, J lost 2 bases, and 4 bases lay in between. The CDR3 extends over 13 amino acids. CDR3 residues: CASSQDHNTEAFF. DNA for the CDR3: TGTGCCAGCAGCCAAGATCATAACACTGAAGCTTTCTTT.

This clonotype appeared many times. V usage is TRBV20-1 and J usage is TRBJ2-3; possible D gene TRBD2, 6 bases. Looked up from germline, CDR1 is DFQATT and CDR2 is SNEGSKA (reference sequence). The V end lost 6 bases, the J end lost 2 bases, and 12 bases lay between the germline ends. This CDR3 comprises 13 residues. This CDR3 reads CSASGGNTDTQYF. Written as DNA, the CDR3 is TGCAGTGCATCCGGGGGTAACACAGATACGCAGTATTTT.

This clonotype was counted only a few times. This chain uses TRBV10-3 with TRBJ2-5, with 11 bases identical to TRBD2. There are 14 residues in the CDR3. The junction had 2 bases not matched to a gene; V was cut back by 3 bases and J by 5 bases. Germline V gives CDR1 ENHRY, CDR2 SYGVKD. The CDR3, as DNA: TGTGCCATCAGTGACCTAGCGGGAGGTGAGACCCAGTACTTC. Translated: CAISDLAGGETQYF.

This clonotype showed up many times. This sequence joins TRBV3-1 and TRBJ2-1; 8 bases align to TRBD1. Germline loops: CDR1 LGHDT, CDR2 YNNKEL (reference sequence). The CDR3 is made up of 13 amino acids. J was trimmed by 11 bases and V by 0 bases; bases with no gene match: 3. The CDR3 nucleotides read TGTGCCAGCAGCCAAGAGGGGACAGGTCAGCAGTTCTTC. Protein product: CASSQEGTGQQFF.

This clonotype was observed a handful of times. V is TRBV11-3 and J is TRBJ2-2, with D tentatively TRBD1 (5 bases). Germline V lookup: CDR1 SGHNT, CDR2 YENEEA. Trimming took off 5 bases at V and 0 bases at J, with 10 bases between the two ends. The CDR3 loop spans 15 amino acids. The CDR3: CASSQDITNTGELFF. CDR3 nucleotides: TGTGCCAGCAGCCAGGACATAACGAACACCGGGGAGCTGTTTTTT.

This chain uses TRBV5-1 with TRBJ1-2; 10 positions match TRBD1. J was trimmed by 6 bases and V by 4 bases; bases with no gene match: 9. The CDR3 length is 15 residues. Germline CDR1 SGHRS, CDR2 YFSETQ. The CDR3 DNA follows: TGCGCCAGCAGCACTGGGACAGGGGTAATCCATGGCTACACCTTC. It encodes CASSTGTGVIHGYTF.

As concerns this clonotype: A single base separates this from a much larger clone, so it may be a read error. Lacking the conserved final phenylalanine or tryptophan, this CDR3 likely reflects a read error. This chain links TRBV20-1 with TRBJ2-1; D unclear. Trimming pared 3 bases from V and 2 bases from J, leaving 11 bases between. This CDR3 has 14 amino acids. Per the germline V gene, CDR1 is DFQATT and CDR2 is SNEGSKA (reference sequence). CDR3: CSARESWTYNEQFY. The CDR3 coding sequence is TGCAGTGCTAGGGAATCTTGGACCTACAATGAGCAGTTCTAC.

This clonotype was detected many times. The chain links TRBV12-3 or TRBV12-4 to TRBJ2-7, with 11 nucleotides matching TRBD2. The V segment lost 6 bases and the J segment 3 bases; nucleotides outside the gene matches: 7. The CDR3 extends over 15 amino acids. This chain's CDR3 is CASSPTSGALYEQYF. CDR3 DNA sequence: TGTGCCAGCAGCCCGACTAGCGGGGCGCTCTACGAGCAGTACTTC.

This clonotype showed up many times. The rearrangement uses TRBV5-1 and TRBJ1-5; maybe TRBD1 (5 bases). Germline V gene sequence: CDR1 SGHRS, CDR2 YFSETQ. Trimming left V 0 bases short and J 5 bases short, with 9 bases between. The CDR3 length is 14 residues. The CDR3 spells CASSLERGDQPQHF. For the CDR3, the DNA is TGCGCCAGCAGCTTGGAGAGGGGAGATCAGCCCCAGCATTTT.

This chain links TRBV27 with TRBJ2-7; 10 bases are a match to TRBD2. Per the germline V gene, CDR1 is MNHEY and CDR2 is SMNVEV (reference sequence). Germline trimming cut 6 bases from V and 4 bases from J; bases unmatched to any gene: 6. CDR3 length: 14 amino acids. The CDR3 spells CASRPGLASYEQYF. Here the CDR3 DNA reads TGTGCCAGCAGACCGGGACTAGCGTCTTACGAGCAGTACTTC.

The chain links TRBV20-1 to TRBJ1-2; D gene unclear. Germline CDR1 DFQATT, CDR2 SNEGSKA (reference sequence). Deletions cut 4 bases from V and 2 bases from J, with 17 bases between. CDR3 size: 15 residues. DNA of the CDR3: TGCAGTGCTAATTCGCCTAAGGATTCAAACTATGGCTACACCTTC. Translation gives CSANSPKDSNYGYTF.

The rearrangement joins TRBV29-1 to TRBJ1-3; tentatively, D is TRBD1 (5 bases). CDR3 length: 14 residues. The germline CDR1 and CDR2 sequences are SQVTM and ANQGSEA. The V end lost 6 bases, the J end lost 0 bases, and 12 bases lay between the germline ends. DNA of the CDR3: TGCAGCGTCGGGACCGGGGCCTCTGGAAACACCATATATTTT. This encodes CSVGTGASGNTIYF.

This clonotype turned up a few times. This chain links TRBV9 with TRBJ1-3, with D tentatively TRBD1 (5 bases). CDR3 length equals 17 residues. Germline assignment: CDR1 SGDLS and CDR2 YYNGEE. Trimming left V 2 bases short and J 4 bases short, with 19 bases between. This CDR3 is CASSVGGGGDRGNTIYF. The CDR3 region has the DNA TGTGCCAGCAGCGTTGGAGGCGGAGGGGATCGCGGAAACACCATATATTTT.

The DNA of the CDR3 is TGTGCCAGCCGATCCCACCTCTCTGGGGCCAACGTCCTGACTTTC. It specifies CASRSHLSGANVLTF. The genes are TRBV28 and TRBJ2-6, with D unresolved. Germline loops: CDR1 MDHEN, CDR2 SYDVKM. The CDR3 is 15 residues long. V was shortened by 8 bases and J by 0 bases, with 11 bases between the two germline ends.

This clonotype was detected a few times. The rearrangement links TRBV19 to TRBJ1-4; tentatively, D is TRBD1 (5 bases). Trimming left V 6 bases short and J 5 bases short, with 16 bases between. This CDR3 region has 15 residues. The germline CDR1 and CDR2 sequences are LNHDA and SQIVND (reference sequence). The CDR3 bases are TGTGCCAGTAGAACCACCGGGACGCTGAATGAAAAACTGTTTTTT. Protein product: CASRTTGTLNEKLFF.